The 2 T cell receptor beta chains in this list originate from one sample, sequenced in a study of T-cell memory formation after mild COVID-19. TCRdb re-called the 5' RACE reads through MiXCR, storing one row per CDR3 protein. This table holds around 250,000 distinct CDR3 sequences, approximately 15% found once. Sequencing was done on a sample of PBMCs or a T cell subset sorted from them (not recorded which). These receptors originate from an adult woman who had mild COVID-19 (a few samples of this study predate the infection). Cell type and time point are not known.

The chain has TRBV6-2 or TRBV6-3 and TRBJ2-7; 11 bases agree with TRBD1. Trimming cost V 5 bases and J 3 bases; bases outside gene matches: 9. The germline CDR1 and CDR2 sequences are MNHEY and SVGEGT. The CDR3 consists of 16 residues. The CDR3 nucleotides read TGTGCCAGCAGTACCCCTGGACAGGGGGCGGTCTACGAGCAGTACTTC. Protein: CASSTPGQGAVYEQYF.

This clonotype was counted a few times. At one end, the junction sequence differs from germline, possibly due to a read error. V is TRBV7-7 and J is TRBJ2-7; tentative D call: TRBD2 (5 bases). The CDR3 covers 13 residues. CDR1 and CDR2 (germline): SSHAT, FNYEAQ (reference sequence). CDR3 amino acids: CASSLATSSEQYF. As DNA, the CDR3 is TGTGCTAGCAGCTTAGCTACTAGTAGCGAGCAGTACTTC.